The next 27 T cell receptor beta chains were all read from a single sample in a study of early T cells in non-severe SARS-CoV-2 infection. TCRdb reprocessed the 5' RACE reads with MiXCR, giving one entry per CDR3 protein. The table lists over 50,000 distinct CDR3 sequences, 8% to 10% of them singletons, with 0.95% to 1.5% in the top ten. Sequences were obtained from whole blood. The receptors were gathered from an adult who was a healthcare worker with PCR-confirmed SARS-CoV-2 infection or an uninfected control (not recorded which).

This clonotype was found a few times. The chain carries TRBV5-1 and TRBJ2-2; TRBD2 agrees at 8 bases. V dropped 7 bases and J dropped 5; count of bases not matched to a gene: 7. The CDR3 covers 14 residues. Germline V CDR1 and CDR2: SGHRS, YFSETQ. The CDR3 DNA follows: TGCGCCAGCGCGGGGGGTTCTTCTACCGGGGAGCTGTTTTTT. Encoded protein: CASAGGSSTGELFF.

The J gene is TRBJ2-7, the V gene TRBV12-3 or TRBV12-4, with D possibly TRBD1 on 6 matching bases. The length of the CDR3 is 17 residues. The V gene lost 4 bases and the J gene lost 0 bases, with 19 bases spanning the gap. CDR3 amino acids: CASSSIRQVKCSYEQYV. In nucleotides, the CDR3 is TGTGCCAGCAGTTCGATCAGACAGGTTAAATGCTCCTACGAGCAGTACGTC.

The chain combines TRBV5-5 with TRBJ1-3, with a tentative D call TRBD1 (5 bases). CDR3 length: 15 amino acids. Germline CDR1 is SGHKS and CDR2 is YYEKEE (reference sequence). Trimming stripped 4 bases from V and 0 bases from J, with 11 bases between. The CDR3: CASSTDIYSGNTIYF. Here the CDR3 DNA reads TGTGCCAGCAGCACGGACATTTACTCTGGAAACACCATATATTTT.

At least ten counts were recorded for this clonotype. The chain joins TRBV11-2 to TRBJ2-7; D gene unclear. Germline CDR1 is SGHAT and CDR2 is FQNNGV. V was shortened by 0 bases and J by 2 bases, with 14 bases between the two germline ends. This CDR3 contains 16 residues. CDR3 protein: CASSLDDTLPTYEQYV. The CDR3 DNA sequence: TGTGCCAGCAGCTTAGATGACACACTCCCAACCTACGAGCAGTACGTC.

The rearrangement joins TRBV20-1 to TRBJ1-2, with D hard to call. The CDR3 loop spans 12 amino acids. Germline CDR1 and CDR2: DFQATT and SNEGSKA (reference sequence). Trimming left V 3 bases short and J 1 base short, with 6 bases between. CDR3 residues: CSASPVNYGYTF. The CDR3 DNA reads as TGCAGTGCTAGCCCAGTTAACTATGGCTACACCTTC.

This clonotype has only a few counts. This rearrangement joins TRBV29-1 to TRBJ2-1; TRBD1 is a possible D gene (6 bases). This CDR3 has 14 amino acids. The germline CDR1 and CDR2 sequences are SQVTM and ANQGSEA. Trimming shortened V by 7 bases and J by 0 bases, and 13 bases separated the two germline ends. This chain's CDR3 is CSATGSSSYNEQFF. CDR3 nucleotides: TGCAGCGCCACAGGGTCTAGCTCCTACAATGAGCAGTTCTTC.

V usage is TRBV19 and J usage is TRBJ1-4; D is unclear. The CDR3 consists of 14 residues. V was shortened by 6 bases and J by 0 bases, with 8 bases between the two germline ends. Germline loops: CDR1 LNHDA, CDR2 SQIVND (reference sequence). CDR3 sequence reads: CASRYSSTNEKLFF. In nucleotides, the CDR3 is TGTGCCAGTAGGTACAGCTCAACTAATGAAAAACTGTTTTTT.

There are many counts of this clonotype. The CDR3 loop is CAISNGLAGSYNEQFF. In DNA form, the CDR3 reads TGTGCCATCAGCAATGGACTAGCGGGGTCCTACAATGAGCAGTTCTTC. V and J are TRBV10-3 and TRBJ2-1; 12 bases are shared with TRBD2. Trimming took 6 bases from V and 1 from J; bases not matched to a gene: 4. The CDR3 consists of 16 residues. Germline V gene data show CDR1 as ENHRY and CDR2 as SYGVKD.

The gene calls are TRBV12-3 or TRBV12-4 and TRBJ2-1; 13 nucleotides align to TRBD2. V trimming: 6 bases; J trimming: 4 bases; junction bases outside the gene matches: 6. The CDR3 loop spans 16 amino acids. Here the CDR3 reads CASRRTSGGAYNEQFF. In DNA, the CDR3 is TGTGCCAGCAGGAGGACTAGCGGGGGAGCTTACAATGAGCAGTTCTTC.

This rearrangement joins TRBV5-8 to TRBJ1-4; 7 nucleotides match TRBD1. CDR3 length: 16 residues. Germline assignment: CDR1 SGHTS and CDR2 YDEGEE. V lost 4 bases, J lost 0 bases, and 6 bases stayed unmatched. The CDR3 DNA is TGTGCCAGCAGCATCGGACAGGCAGCAACTAATGAAAAACTGTTTTTT. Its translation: CASSIGQAATNEKLFF.

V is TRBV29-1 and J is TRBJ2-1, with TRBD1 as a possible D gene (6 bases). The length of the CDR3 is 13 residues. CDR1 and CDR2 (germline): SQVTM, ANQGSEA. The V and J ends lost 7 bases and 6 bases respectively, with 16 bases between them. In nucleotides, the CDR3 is TGCAGCGAAAAAACAGGGTACCCCAATGAGCAGTTCTTC. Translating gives CSEKTGYPNEQFF.

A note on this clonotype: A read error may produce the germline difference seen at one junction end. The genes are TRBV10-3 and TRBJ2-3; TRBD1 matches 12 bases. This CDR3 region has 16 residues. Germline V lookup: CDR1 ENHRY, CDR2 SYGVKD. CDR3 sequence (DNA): TGTACCATAGCCGGGACAGGGGGCATTGGCACAGATACGCAGTATTTT. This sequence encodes CTIAGTGGIGTDTQYF.

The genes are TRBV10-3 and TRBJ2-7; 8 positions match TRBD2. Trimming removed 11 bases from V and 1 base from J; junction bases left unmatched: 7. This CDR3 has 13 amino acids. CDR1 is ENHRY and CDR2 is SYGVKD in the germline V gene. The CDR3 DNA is TGTGCCCCCCCGGGAGGGGGGTCCTACGAGCAGTACGTC. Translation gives CAPPGGGSYEQYV.

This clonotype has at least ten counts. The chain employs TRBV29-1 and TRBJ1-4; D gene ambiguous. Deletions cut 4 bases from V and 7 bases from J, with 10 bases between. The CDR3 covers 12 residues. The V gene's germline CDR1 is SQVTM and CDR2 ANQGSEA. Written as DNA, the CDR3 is TGCAGCGTTGCCGGGGAAAGTGAAAAACTGTTTTTT. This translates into CSVAGESEKLFF.

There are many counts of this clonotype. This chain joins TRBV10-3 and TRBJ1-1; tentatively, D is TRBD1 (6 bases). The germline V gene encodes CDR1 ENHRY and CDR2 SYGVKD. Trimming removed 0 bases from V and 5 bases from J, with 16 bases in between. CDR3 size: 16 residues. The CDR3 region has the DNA TGTGCCATCAGTGAGTCGTGGGGGCAAGGGGAAACTGAAGCTTTCTTT. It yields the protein CAISESWGQGETEAFF.

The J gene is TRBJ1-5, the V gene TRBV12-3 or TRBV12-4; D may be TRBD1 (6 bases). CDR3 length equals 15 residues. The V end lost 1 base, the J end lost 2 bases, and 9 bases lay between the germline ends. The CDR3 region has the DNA TGTGCCAGCAGTTTAGGCAGGGGAGGCAATCAGCCCCAGCATTTT. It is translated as CASSLGRGGNQPQHF.

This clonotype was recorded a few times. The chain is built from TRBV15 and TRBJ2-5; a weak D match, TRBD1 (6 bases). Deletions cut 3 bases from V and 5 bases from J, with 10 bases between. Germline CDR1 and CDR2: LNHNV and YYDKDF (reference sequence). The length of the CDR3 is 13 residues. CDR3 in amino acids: CATSSDRGETQYF. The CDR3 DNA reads TGTGCCACCAGCAGTGATAGGGGGGAGACCCAGTACTTC.

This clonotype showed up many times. CDR3 coding DNA: TGCAGTGCTAGAGTAGCGGGGGTCAATGAGCAGTTCTTC. It translates to CSARVAGVNEQFF. This chain joins TRBV20-1 and TRBJ2-1; 9 bases map to TRBD2. There are 13 residues in the CDR3. V lost 1 base and J lost 6; bases outside the gene matches: 1. Germline lookup yields CDR1 DFQATT and CDR2 SNEGSKA (reference sequence).

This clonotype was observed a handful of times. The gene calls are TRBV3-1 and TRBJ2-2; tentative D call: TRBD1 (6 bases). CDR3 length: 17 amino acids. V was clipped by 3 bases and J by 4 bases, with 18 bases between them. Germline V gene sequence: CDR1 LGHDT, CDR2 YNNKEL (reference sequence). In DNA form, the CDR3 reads TGTGCCAGCAGCCATCTCTCGGCAGGGACAATCACCGGGGAGCTGTTTTTT. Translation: CASSHLSAGTITGELFF.

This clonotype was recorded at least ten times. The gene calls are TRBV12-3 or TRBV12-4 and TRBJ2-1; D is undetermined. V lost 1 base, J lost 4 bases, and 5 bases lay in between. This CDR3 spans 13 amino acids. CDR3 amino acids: CASSLEGYNEQFF. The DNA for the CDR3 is TGTGCCAGCAGTTTAGAGGGATACAATGAGCAGTTCTTC.

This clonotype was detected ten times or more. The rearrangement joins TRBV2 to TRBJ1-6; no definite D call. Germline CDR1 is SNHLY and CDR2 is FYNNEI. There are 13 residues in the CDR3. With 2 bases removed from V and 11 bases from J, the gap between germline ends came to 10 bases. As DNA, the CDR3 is TGTGCCAGCAGTGAATCGTCGGGTACACCCCTCCACTTT. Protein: CASSESSGTPLHF.

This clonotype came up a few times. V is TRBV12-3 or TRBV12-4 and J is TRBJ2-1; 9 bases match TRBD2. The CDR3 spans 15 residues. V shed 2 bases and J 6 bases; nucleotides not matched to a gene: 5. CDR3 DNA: TGTGCCAGCAGTTTACGCGGGGGGGGCGCCAATGAGCAGTTCTTC. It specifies CASSLRGGGANEQFF.

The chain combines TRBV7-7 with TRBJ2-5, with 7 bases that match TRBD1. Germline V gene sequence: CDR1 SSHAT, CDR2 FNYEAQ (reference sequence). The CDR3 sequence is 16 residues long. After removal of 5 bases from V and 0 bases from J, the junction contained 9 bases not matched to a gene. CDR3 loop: CASSPGDSYYQETQYF. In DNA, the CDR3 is TGTGCCAGCAGCCCCGGGGACAGCTACTACCAAGAGACCCAGTACTTC.

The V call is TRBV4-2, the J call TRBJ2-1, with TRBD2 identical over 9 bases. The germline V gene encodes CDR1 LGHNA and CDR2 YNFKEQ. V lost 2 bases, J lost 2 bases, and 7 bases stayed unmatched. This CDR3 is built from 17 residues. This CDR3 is CASSQSSGGLTYNEQFF. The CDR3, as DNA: TGTGCCAGCAGCCAAAGTAGCGGGGGCCTAACCTACAATGAGCAGTTCTTC.

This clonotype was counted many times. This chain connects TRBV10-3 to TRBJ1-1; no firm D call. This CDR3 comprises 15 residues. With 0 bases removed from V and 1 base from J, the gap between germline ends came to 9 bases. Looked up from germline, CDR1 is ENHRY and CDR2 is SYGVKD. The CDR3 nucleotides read TGTGCCATCAGTGAGTCAGAGGGCGGGAACACTGAAGCTTTCTTT. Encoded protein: CAISESEGGNTEAFF.

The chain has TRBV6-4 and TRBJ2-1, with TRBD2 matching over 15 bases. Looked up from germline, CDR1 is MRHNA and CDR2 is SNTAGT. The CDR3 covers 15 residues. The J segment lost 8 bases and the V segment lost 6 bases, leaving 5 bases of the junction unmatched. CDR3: CASSEGLAGGDEQFF. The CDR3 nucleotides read TGTGCCAGCAGCGAGGGACTAGCGGGGGGAGATGAGCAGTTCTTC.

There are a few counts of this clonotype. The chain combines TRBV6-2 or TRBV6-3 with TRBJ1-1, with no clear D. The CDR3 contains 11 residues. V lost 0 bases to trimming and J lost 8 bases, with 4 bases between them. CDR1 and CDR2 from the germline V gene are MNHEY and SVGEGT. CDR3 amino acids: CASSYSREAFF. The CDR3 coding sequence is TGTGCCAGCAGTTACTCCCGAGAAGCTTTCTTT.